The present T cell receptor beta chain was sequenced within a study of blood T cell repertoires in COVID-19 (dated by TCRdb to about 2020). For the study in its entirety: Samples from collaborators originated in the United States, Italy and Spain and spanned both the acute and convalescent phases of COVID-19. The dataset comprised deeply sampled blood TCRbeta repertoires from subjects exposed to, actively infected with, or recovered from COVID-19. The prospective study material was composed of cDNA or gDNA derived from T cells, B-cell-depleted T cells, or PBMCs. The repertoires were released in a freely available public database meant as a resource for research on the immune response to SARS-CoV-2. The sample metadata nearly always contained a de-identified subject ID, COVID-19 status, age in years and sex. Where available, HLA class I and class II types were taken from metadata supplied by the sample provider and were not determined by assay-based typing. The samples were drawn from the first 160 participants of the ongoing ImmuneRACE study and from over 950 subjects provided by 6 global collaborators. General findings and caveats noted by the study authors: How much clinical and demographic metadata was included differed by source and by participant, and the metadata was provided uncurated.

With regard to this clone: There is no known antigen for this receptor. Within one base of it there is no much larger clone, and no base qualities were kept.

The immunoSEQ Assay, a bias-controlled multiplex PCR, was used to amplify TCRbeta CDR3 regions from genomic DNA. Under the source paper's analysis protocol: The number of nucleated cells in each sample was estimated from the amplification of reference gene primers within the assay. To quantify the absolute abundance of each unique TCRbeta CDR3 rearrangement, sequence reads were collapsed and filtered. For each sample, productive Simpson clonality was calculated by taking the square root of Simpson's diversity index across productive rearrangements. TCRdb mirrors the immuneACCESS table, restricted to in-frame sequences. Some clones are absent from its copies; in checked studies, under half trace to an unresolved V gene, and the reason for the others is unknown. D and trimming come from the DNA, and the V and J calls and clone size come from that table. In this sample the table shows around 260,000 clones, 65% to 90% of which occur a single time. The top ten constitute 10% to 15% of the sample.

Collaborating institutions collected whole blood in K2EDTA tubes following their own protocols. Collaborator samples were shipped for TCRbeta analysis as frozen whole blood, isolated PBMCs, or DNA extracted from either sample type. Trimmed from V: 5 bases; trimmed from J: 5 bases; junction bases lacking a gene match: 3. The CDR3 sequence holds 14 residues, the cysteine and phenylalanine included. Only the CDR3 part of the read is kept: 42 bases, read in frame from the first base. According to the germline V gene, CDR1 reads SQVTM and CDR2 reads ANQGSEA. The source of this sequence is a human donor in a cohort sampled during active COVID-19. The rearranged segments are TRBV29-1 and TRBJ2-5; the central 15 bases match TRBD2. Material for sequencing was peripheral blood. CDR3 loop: CSVRTSGRAETQYF. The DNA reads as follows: TGCAGCGTTCGGACTAGCGGGAGGGCCGAGACCCAGTACTTC.